This TCR beta chain comes out of a study of blood T cell repertoires in COVID-19. Study at large: Acute and convalescent COVID-19 samples came from the United States, Italy and Spain. The analysed material was cDNA or gDNA that came from T cells, B-cell-depleted T cells, or PBMCs.

V was pared by 8 bases and J by 4 bases, with 8 bases between. The V gene's germline CDR1 is MNHEY and CDR2 SVGAGI. The CDR3 loop spans 12 amino acids. Original analysis: Using reference gene primer amplification, nucleated cell counts were estimated. Using immunoSEQ multiplex PCR, the repertoire was profiled, and TCRdb retains in-frame clones only, with some absent. The DNA was the basis for D and trimming; V, J and clone size are from that table. The repertoire holds about 80,000 clones, with roughly four fifths as singletons. This sequence originates from a man between 70 and 80 years old with active or convalescent COVID-19. Sequenced material: peripheral blood. The gene calls are TRBV6-5 and TRBJ2-2; possibly TRBD2 for D (5 bases). The CDR3 bases are TGTGCCAGCCTGAGGGTCACCGGGGAGCTGTTTTTT. Translation: CASLRVTGELFF.